Below are 19 T cell receptor beta chains sequenced from a single sample in a study of T-cell memory formation after mild COVID-19. Each CDR3 protein gets one entry after TCRdb re-called the 5' RACE reads with MiXCR. The data contain hundreds of thousands of distinct CDR3 sequences, 28% of them singletons. The sample taken for sequencing was PBMCs or a T cell subset sorted from them (not recorded which). The receptors were gathered from an adult woman who had mild COVID-19 (a few samples of this study predate the infection). Cell type and time point are not known.

This clonotype was counted a few times. The CDR3 DNA reads TGTGCCTGTTCAAAGGGTCAGGATAGCAATCAGCCCCAGCATTTT. It specifies CACSKGQDSNQPQHF. The rearrangement links TRBV6-5 to TRBJ1-5, with D uncertain. Germline V gene data show CDR1 as MNHEY and CDR2 as SVGAGI. The CDR3 runs to 15 residues. The germline V and J ends were trimmed by 11 bases and 0 bases, with 17 bases remaining between them.

This clonotype was found a few times. This chain joins TRBV14 and TRBJ2-7; D ambiguous. The germline gives CDR1 SGHDN, CDR2 FVKESK. The CDR3 has 14 residues. The V and J ends lost 5 bases and 3 bases respectively, with 14 bases between them. The CDR3 nucleotides are TGTGCCAGCAGCAAACAATCCCACGGCTACGAGCAGTACTTC. This gives the protein CASSKQSHGYEQYF. Full variable domain (rest looked up from reference TRBV14 and TRBJ2-7): EAGVTQFPSHSVIEKGQTVTLRCDPISGHDNLYWYRRVMGKEIKFLLHFVKESKQDESGMPNNRFLAERTGGTYSTLKVQPAELEDSGVYFCASSKQSHGYEQYFGPGTRLTVT.

This clonotype was seen more than once but under ten times. This chain joins TRBV5-1 and TRBJ2-1; D gene uncertain. The CDR3 covers 13 residues. With 0 bases removed from V and 7 bases from J, the gap between germline ends came to 8 bases. Germline V gene sequence: CDR1 SGHRS, CDR2 YFSETQ. The CDR3 sequence is CASSLGGINEQFF. CDR3 in DNA: TGCGCCAGCAGCTTGGGTGGCATAAATGAGCAGTTCTTC.

CDR3 sequence reads: CASSLALVEGPSYEQYF. Here the CDR3 DNA reads TGTGCCAGCAGCTTAGCCCTAGTCGAGGGACCGTCCTACGAGCAGTACTTC. The V call is TRBV7-9, the J call TRBJ2-7, with D perhaps matching TRBD1 or TRBD2 (5 bases each). Trimming shortened V by 0 bases and J by 1 base, and 16 bases separated the two germline ends. CDR3 size: 17 residues. CDR1 is SEHNR, CDR2 FQNEAQ, per germline (reference sequence). Filled out from reference TRBV7-9 and TRBJ2-7, the complete variable domain reads DTGVSQNPRHKITKRGQNVTFRCDPISEHNRLYWYRQTLGQGPEFLTYFQNEAQLEKSRLLSDRFSAERPKGSFSTLEIQRTEQGDSAMYLCASSLALVEGPSYEQYFGPGTRLTVT.

J is TRBJ2-1 and V is TRBV4-1; 7 nucleotides line up with TRBD1. With 4 bases clipped from V and 8 bases from J, the junction kept 11 bases outside the gene matches. Looked up from germline, CDR1 is MGHRA and CDR2 is YSYEKL. The CDR3 has 15 amino acids. CDR3 region: CASSLETGLSYEQFF. DNA for the CDR3: TGCGCCAGCAGCCTCGAGACAGGGCTTTCGTATGAGCAGTTCTTC.

The V call is TRBV7-3, the J call TRBJ1-5; D is uncertain. The germline gives CDR1 SGHTA, CDR2 FQGTGA. CDR3 length: 12 residues. The V end lost 5 bases, the J end lost 10 bases, and 12 bases lay between the germline ends. The CDR3 nucleotides are TGTGCCAGCAGCCCGCGGCAGCCTCCCCAGCATTTT. Amino acid sequence: CASSPRQPPQHF.

The chain combines TRBV5-5 with TRBJ2-1; D remains ambiguous. Germline V gene lookup returns CDR1 SGHKS and CDR2 YYEKEE (reference sequence). V lost 4 bases and J 4 bases, leaving 12 bases between the germline ends. The CDR3 covers 14 residues. The CDR3 protein is CASSMAGDYNEQFF. The CDR3 region has the DNA TGTGCCAGCAGCATGGCTGGGGATTACAATGAGCAGTTCTTC.

This clonotype came up a few times. V and J are TRBV12-3 or TRBV12-4 and TRBJ2-5, with 10 bases that match TRBD1. CDR3 length equals 20 residues. After removal of 6 bases from V and 0 bases from J, the junction contained 19 bases not matched to a gene. The CDR3 sequence: CASSRMWDRGNPGYQETQYF. The CDR3 DNA reads as TGTGCCAGCAGCCGTATGTGGGACAGGGGAAACCCGGGGTACCAAGAGACCCAGTACTTC.

The chain combines TRBV9 with TRBJ1-2, with 8 positions matching TRBD1. After removal of 7 bases from V and 8 bases from J, the junction contained 13 bases not matched to a gene. Per the germline V gene, CDR1 is SGDLS and CDR2 is YYNGEE. CDR3 length equals 14 residues. CDR3 DNA: TGTGCCAGCGCCACGACAGGGGTTAGTCACGGCTACACCTTC. As protein: CASATTGVSHGYTF.

The chain joins TRBV11-1 to TRBJ2-2; tentatively, D is TRBD1 (6 bases). This CDR3 contains 15 residues. Trimming removed 2 bases at V and 3 bases at J, with 10 bases between. Germline V lookup: CDR1 SGHAT, CDR2 FQDESV (reference sequence). CDR3 sequence: CASSLKRQDTGELFF. CDR3 nucleotides: TGTGCCAGCAGCTTAAAGCGACAGGACACCGGGGAGCTGTTTTTT.

A few counts support this clonotype. This chain links TRBV7-8 with TRBJ1-4; 8 bases are a match to TRBD1. The V gene's germline CDR1 is SGHVS and CDR2 FQNEAQ. This CDR3 is 15 amino acids long. Trimming took 1 base from V and 6 from J; bases not matched to a gene: 4. DNA of the CDR3: TGTGCCAGCAGCTTAGGGACAGGGATAGATGAAAAACTGTTTTTT. Translating it yields CASSLGTGIDEKLFF. Full variable domain (rest looked up from reference TRBV7-8 and TRBJ1-4): GAGVSQSPRYKVAKRGQDVALRCDPISGHVSLFWYQQALGQGPEFLTYFQNEAQLDKSGLPSDRFFAERPEGSVSTLKIQRTQQEDSAVYLCASSLGTGIDEKLFFGSGTQLSVL.

The chain employs TRBV7-2 and TRBJ1-6; D uncertain. The CDR3 is 15 residues long. Trimming cost V 5 bases and J 4 bases, with 12 bases left between them. The germline gives CDR1 SGHTA, CDR2 FQGNSA. Here the CDR3 reads CASSPAGLYNSPLHF. DNA for the CDR3: TGTGCCAGCAGCCCGGCGGGCCTGTATAATTCACCCCTCCACTTT.

This clonotype was counted between two and nine times. The rearrangement links TRBV9 to TRBJ2-1, with TRBD2 as a possible D gene (7 bases). The V end was cut by 1 base, the J end by 0 bases, with 17 bases between. CDR1 and CDR2 (germline): SGDLS, YYNGEE. CDR3 length equals 18 residues. In DNA, the CDR3 is TGTGCCAGCAGCGTATTCCCGGGGAGGGGGAGCTCCTACAATGAGCAGTTCTTC. This encodes CASSVFPGRGSSYNEQFF. Together with reference TRBV9 and TRBJ2-1, the CDR3 gives the full variable domain: DSGVTQTPKHLITATGQRVTLRCSPRSGDLSVYWYQQSLDQGLQFLIQYYNGEERAKGNILERFSAQQFPDLHSELNLSSLELGDSALYFCASSVFPGRGSSYNEQFFGPGTRLTVL.

The chain uses TRBV4-1 and TRBJ2-7; TRBD2 might be the D (6 bases). The CDR3 loop spans 12 amino acids. V was cut by 3 bases and J by 9 bases, with 12 bases left in between. Germline assignment: CDR1 MGHRA and CDR2 YSYEKL. CDR3 sequence (DNA): TGCGCCAGCAGCCACCCCTTCGGGGGGCAGTACTTC. This translates into CASSHPFGGQYF.

This chain uses TRBV19 with TRBJ1-2, with D unresolved. The length of the CDR3 is 15 residues. Germline values: CDR1 LNHDA, CDR2 SQIVND (reference sequence). Trimming took off 5 bases at V and 4 bases at J, with 17 bases between the two ends. This CDR3 is CASSSRTTVGYGYTF. CDR3 in DNA: TGTGCCAGTAGTTCCCGGACTACCGTTGGCTATGGCTACACCTTC.

CDR3 bases: TGTGCCAGCAGCTTGGGAGGGACAGAAGAGCAGTTCTTC. Translation: CASSLGGTEEQFF. The J gene is TRBJ2-1, the V gene TRBV7-9; either TRBD1 or TRBD2 may fit D (7 bases each). Trimming took off 3 bases at V and 10 bases at J, with 13 bases between the two ends. The CDR3 contains 13 residues. The germline V gene encodes CDR1 SEHNR and CDR2 FQNEAQ (reference sequence).

This clonotype was found a few times. J is TRBJ2-7 and V is TRBV6-2 or TRBV6-3; TRBD1 might be the D (6 bases). The CDR3 is made up of 10 amino acids. Germline CDR1 and CDR2: MNHEY and SVGEGT. Trimming left V 4 bases short and J 11 bases short, with 9 bases between. The CDR3 region has the DNA TGTGCCAGCAGTTGGGACAAGAAGTACTTC. It yields the protein CASSWDKKYF.

V and J are TRBV6-5 and TRBJ2-7; weak D call: TRBD1 (5 bases). Germline CDR1 MNHEY, CDR2 SVGAGI. Trimming cost V 0 bases and J 3 bases, with 9 bases left between them. This CDR3 is 14 amino acids long. The CDR3 protein is CASSYSTVGYEQYF. The CDR3 DNA reads TGTGCCAGCAGTTACTCGACAGTAGGCTACGAGCAGTACTTC.

The gene calls are TRBV5-1 and TRBJ1-2; TRBD1 aligns across 10 bases. J was trimmed by 10 bases and V by 2 bases; bases with no gene match: 8. This CDR3 contains 14 residues. The germline V gene encodes CDR1 SGHRS and CDR2 YFSETQ. CDR3 coding DNA: TGCGCCAGCAGCTTCCGGGACAGGGGTATGGACTACACCTTC. Protein: CASSFRDRGMDYTF.